This T cell receptor (beta chain) was observed in a study of T cells expressing NK-cell markers. At the level of the study: Just one sequenced donor of eight was HCMV-seronegative, while seven were seropositive.

Germline values: CDR1 SGHDT, CDR2 YYEEEE. CDR3 length: 16 amino acids. Comments on this clonotype: Antigen: not known.

With the 5' RACE reads reprocessed, TCRdb shows one record per CDR3 protein and no DNA. The listing records about 150,000 distinct CDR3 sequences. Whole-study findings and limits: The study found these clonotypes also leading the CD3+CD56-NKG2C+ fraction in four donors.

The chain is built from TRBV5-6 and TRBJ2-3; TCRdb returns TRBD2, unconfirmable since there is no DNA. The sample comprised blood T cells: a sorted CD56 or NKG2C T cell subset, CD4+ or CD8+ T cells, or bulk PBMC T cells (not recorded which). The TCR originated in a woman between 50 and 59 years old in good health. CDR3 in amino acids: CASSLVAGVTTDTQYF.